This is a list of T cell receptor beta chains from one sample in a study of blood T cell repertoires in COVID-19. Sequencing was performed with immunoSEQ multiplex PCR; in TCRdb, only in-frame clones are kept and a portion is missing. In the table there are roughly 130,000 clones, just under 85% of which are singletons. The specimen sequenced was peripheral blood. The receptors were gathered from a woman aged 45-65 years with acute or convalescent COVID-19. The CDR3 runs from the conserved cysteine through the conserved F or W. D genes are given only for firm matches. The size of a clone is reported for some rows only, either as once, few or many, or as a class for expanded clones.

TRBV5-1,NA,TRBJ2-3,TRBD1,TGCGCCAGCCGCCGGACAGGGTTCACAGATACGCAGTATTTT,CASRRTGFTDTQYF
TRBV18,NA,TRBJ2-2,NA,TGTGCCAGCTCACCAGAGTCCCCCACCGGGAGCAACGGGGAGCTGTTTTTT,CASSPESPTGSNGELFF
TRBV19,NA,TRBJ1-5,NA,TGTGCCAGTAGTACAATTAGTTATAGCAATCAGCCCCAGCATTTT,CASSTISYSNQPQHF
TRBV4-2,NA,TRBJ1-6,NA,TGTGCCAGCAGCCAAGATCAAGAGACAGTTAATTCACCCCTCCACTTT,CASSQDQETVNSPLHF
TRBV28,NA,TRBJ2-7,NA,TGTGCCAGCAGTTTAGGCACAGACTACGAGCAGTACTTC,CASSLGTDYEQYF
TRBV5-1,NA,TRBJ1-6,NA,TGCGCCAGCAGCTTGGAACCAGGGCCAGGAATATCCCTCCACTTT,CASSLEPGPGISLHF
TRBV9,NA,TRBJ2-2,TRBD2,TGTGCCAGCAGCGTAGCGGCGGGGGTAACCGGGGAGCTGTTTTTT,CASSVAAGVTGELFF
TRBV5-5,NA,TRBJ2-3,NA,TGTGCCAGCAGCTTAAACAGGGCTAGCACAGATACGCAGTATTTT,CASSLNRASTDTQYF
TRBV27,once,TRBJ1-2,TRBD1,TGTGCCAGCAGTCCCTTATCCGCACAGGGGCGGAATGGCTACACCTTC,CASSPLSAQGRNGYTF
TRBV12-5,NA,TRBJ2-7,TRBD1,TGTGCTAGTGGTTTGGTCCCCGGGACAGGGGCCGAGCAGTACTTC,CASGLVPGTGAEQYF
TRBV3-1/TRBV3-2,NA,TRBJ1-2,NA,TGTGCCAGCAGCTGGGCCCGGATTAACAGCGGTCTGGGCTACACCTTC,CASSWARINSGLGYTF
TRBV7-8,NA,TRBJ2-1,TRBD1,TGTGCCAGCAGCTTCCGGGACAGGGTGGATGAGCAGTTCTTC,CASSFRDRVDEQFF
TRBV5-1,few,TRBJ2-1,TRBD1,TGCGCCAGCAGCGCAACCCCTAGGACAGGGGGTGAGTATGAGCAGTTCTTC,CASSATPRTGGEYEQFF
TRBV19,NA,TRBJ1-6,TRBD1,TGTGCCAGTAGGTACTCAGGGGGCTCCTATAATTCACCCCTCCACTTT,CASRYSGGSYNSPLHF
TRBV11-2,NA,TRBJ1-2,NA,TGTGCCAGCAGCTTAGATAGCCACCAGGGGAACTATGGCTACACCTTC,CASSLDSHQGNYGYTF
TRBV12-3/TRBV12-4,once,TRBJ1-2,NA,TGTGCCAGCAGTCTAACGACAGGCCTTGGCTACACCTTC,CASSLTTGLGYTF
TRBV25-1,NA,TRBJ1-1,NA,TGTGCCAGCAGTGAATACGACAGTGGGGAAGCTTTCTTT,CASSEYDSGEAFF
TRBV5-1,NA,TRBJ1-1,NA,TGCGCCAGCAGCCCCCAACAGGGTGGGACTGAAGCTTTCTTT,CASSPQQGGTEAFF
TRBV10-3,NA,TRBJ2-3,TRBD1,TGTGCCATCAGCAAGACAGGGACAGATACGCAGTATTTT,CAISKTGTDTQYF
TRBV18,NA,TRBJ2-6,NA,TGTGCCAGCTCACCCACGGGATCTGGGGCCAACGTCCTGACTTTC,CASSPTGSGANVLTF
TRBV6-5,NA,TRBJ2-7,NA,TGTGCCAGCATTCTAGATAGCTCCTACGAGCAGTACTTC,CASILDSSYEQYF
TRBV7-8,NA,TRBJ1-2,NA,TGTGCCAGCAGCCCAGGGGCAGGGAACTATGGCTACACCTTC,CASSPGAGNYGYTF
TRBV30,NA,TRBJ1-6,TRBD1,TGTGCCTGGAGTCCACGGGACAGGTATTATTCACCCCTCCACTTT,CAWSPRDRYYSPLHF
TRBV28,NA,TRBJ1-2,NA,TGTGCCAGCAGTCGCCCGGGGAGGGTTAGTGGCTACACCTTC,CASSRPGRVSGYTF
TRBV9,NA,TRBJ1-1,NA,TGTGCCAGCAGCGTAGGAGACAGGTTGAACACTGAAGCTTTCTTT,CASSVGDRLNTEAFF
TRBV18,NA,TRBJ1-4,NA,TGTGCCAGCTCACCAATGAGCGCCCTAGGTGAAAAACTGTTTTTT,CASSPMSALGEKLFF
TRBV19,NA,TRBJ1-2,NA,TGTGCCAGTAGTACCACGACAGGCGGCGGCTACACCTTC,CASSTTTGGGYTF
TRBV19,NA,TRBJ1-2,TRBD1,TGTGCCAGTAGTGGACAGGGGGCTAACTATGGCTACACCTTC,CASSGQGANYGYTF
TRBV7-9,few,TRBJ2-3,TRBD1,TGTGCCAGCAGCACCGGGACAGCGGACACAGATACGCAGTATTTT,CASSTGTADTDTQYF
TRBV6-5,NA,TRBJ1-1,TRBD1,TGTGCCAGCAGTTACTCGAACAGGGGGACTGAAGCTTTCTTT,CASSYSNRGTEAFF
TRBV6-5,NA,TRBJ1-2,TRBD1,TGTGCCAGCAGTAGGGCGGGACAGGGGGCCGCGAACACCTTC,CASSRAGQGAANTF
TRBV21-1,NA,TRBJ2-7,NA,TGTGCCAGCAGCAAAGATAGGGGCCGGTATTTCTACGAGCAGTACTTC,CASSKDRGRYFYEQYF
TRBV20-1,NA,TRBJ2-2,TRBD2,TGCAGTGCTAGTAGCGGGGGCCCGAACACCGGGGAGCTGTTTTTT,CSASSGGPNTGELFF